The 18 T cell receptor beta chains reported below all come from one sample, sequenced in a study of cytomegalovirus exposure and HLA in healthy donors. It was with 60 Vbeta and 13 Jbeta primers that the PCR ran. TCRdb's copy holds only in-frame clones and misses some; the assay was immunoSEQ multiplex PCR. The data contain some 190,000 clones, 75% to 90% of them singletons. Specimen: PBMCs. These receptors originate from a boy aged 2-9 years in good health and CMV-seronegative.

This chain joins TRBV7-2 and TRBJ1-2; weak D call: TRBD1 (5 bases). Deletions cut 0 bases from V and 0 bases from J, with 11 bases between. This CDR3 contains 16 residues. Germline-derived CDR1 and CDR2 are SGHTA and FQGNSA. For the CDR3, the DNA is TGTGCCAGCAGCTTAGCGCGGGGCACCTCTAACTATGGCTACACCTTC. It is translated as CASSLARGTSNYGYTF.

The chain employs TRBV28 and TRBJ2-7; 11 bases line up with TRBD2. CDR1 is MDHEN and CDR2 is SYDVKM in the germline V gene. The length of the CDR3 is 16 residues. Germline trimming cut 6 bases from V and 3 bases from J; bases unmatched to any gene: 10. CDR3 residues: CASSPPTSGAVYEQYV. The CDR3 DNA reads TGTGCCAGCAGCCCTCCGACTAGCGGGGCCGTCTACGAGCAGTACGTC.

The chain is built from TRBV6-1 and TRBJ1-2; D is undetermined. With 4 bases removed from V and 5 bases from J, the gap between germline ends came to 20 bases. This CDR3 is built from 16 residues. Germline V lookup: CDR1 MNHNS, CDR2 SASEGT. The CDR3 DNA reads as TGTGCCAGCAGTGCCGACTCTTTGATTGTGGCTTATGGCTACACCTTC. Its protein product is CASSADSLIVAYGYTF.

The rearrangement joins TRBV30 to TRBJ1-2; possibly TRBD1 for D (6 bases). CDR1 is GTSNPN and CDR2 is SVGIG in the germline V gene (reference sequence). This CDR3 has 12 amino acids. Trimming pared 3 bases from V and 9 bases from J, leaving 14 bases between. This chain's CDR3 is CAWRSQGWSYTF. Here the CDR3 DNA reads TGTGCCTGGAGGTCACAGGGTTGGAGCTACACCTTC.

Only a few counts were recorded for this clone. The rearrangement uses TRBV6-1 and TRBJ1-2; 8 bases align to TRBD1. V lost 4 bases, J lost 6 bases, and 7 bases stayed unmatched. The CDR3 consists of 14 residues. The germline CDR1 and CDR2 sequences are MNHNS and SASEGT. In DNA, the CDR3 is TGTGCCAGCAGTGTACGACAGGGGATAGATGGCTACACCTTC. Protein: CASSVRQGIDGYTF.

The rearrangement links TRBV5-4 to TRBJ2-3, with D possibly matching TRBD2 (6 bases). CDR3 length: 14 residues. CDR1 is SGHNT and CDR2 is YYREEE in the germline V gene (reference sequence). The V end lost 0 bases, the J end lost 6 bases, and 11 bases lay between the germline ends. DNA for the CDR3: TGTGCCAGCAGCTTGGCCCGGGGGAGGGATACGCAGTATTTT. It is translated as CASSLARGRDTQYF.

V usage is TRBV23-1 and J usage is TRBJ1-3, with 12 bases identical to TRBD1. Being an ORF, TRBV23-1 has a function that is uncertain. Unmatched junction bases numbered 4, after V lost 3 bases and J lost 4 bases. This CDR3 region has 16 residues. CDR3 sequence (DNA): TGCGCCAGCAGTCACCCGGGACAGGGGGCGGGAAACACCATATATTTT. The encoded protein is CASSHPGQGAGNTIYF.

V is TRBV19 and J is TRBJ2-3; 9 bases fit TRBD2. V shed 1 base and J 3 bases; nucleotides not matched to a gene: 2. The CDR3 is 15 residues long. Per the germline V gene, CDR1 is LNHDA and CDR2 is SQIVND (reference sequence). The CDR3 DNA reads as TGTGCCAGTAGTATAGGAAGCGGGAGGACAGATACGCAGTATTTT. Protein sequence: CASSIGSGRTDTQYF.

V gene TRBV7-9 combines with J gene TRBJ1-2, with 7 bases matching TRBD1. The germline gives CDR1 SEHNR, CDR2 FQNEAQ (reference sequence). The CDR3 loop spans 12 amino acids. After removal of 7 bases from V and 8 bases from J, the junction contained 7 bases not matched to a gene. This chain's CDR3 is CASNEGAWGYTF. Written as DNA, the CDR3 is TGTGCCAGCAACGAGGGGGCCTGGGGCTACACCTTC.

The CDR3 sequence is CASSSDRAVSTDTQYF. In DNA, the CDR3 is TGTGCCAGTAGTTCAGACAGGGCGGTTAGCACAGATACGCAGTATTTT. This chain connects TRBV19 to TRBJ2-3, with 7 nucleotides matching TRBD1. The CDR3 has 16 amino acids. CDR1 is LNHDA and CDR2 is SQIVND in the germline V gene (reference sequence). The trim removed 5 bases at V and 0 bases at J, leaving 8 bases unmatched.

The J gene is TRBJ1-2, the V gene TRBV21-1; TRBD1, as called in the table, went unchecked against the DNA. TRBV21-1 is annotated as a pseudogene. CDR3 length: 12 amino acids. CDR3 nucleotides: TGTGCCAGCCGGGACAGGGGGGGAGGCTACACCTTC. The encoded protein is CASRDRGGGYTF.

The chain joins TRBV5-4 to TRBJ1-2, with D possibly matching TRBD1 (5 bases). Trimming took 2 bases from V and 2 from J, leaving 16 bases between them. Germline V gene lookup returns CDR1 SGHNT and CDR2 YYREEE (reference sequence). The CDR3 has 16 residues. The CDR3 DNA sequence: TGTGCCAGCAGCTTTGGAGGGCAGAGACAGAACTATGGCTACACCTTC. Residues: CASSFGGQRQNYGYTF.

In this sample, this clone turned up once. V is TRBV7-8 and J is TRBJ1-2; maybe TRBD1 (6 bases). This CDR3 has 17 amino acids. Germline CDR1 is SGHVS and CDR2 is FQNEAQ. Trimming stripped 2 bases from V and 2 bases from J, with 18 bases between. The CDR3 reads CASSLPWGGGANYGYTF. The CDR3 nucleotides read TGTGCCAGCAGCTTACCCTGGGGCGGGGGCGCCAACTATGGCTACACCTTC.

As DNA, the CDR3 is TGTGCCAGCAGTTTATTTTCATGGATAGCGGGAGGTATAGATACGCAGTATTTT. Amino acid sequence: CASSLFSWIAGGIDTQYF. The chain recombines TRBV27 with TRBJ2-3, with 10 bases aligning to TRBD2. Germline CDR1 and CDR2: MNHEY and SMNVEV (reference sequence). There are 18 residues in the CDR3. Trimming removed 1 base from V and 5 bases from J; junction bases left unmatched: 12.

This clone was detected a few times. V gene TRBV11-2 combines with J gene TRBJ1-1; maybe TRBD1 (5 bases). CDR3 size: 15 residues. Per germline, CDR1 SGHAT and CDR2 FQNNGV. The germline V and J ends were trimmed by 2 bases and 4 bases, with 14 bases remaining between them. The CDR3 spells CASSLFPTGPTEAFF. In nucleotides, the CDR3 is TGTGCCAGCAGCTTATTCCCAACAGGACCCACTGAAGCTTTCTTT.

J is TRBJ1-1 and V is TRBV30, with D maybe TRBD1 (5 bases). CDR3 length: 13 residues. V shed 2 bases and J shed 4 bases, with 11 bases lying between them. Germline CDR1 GTSNPN, CDR2 SVGIG (reference sequence). This CDR3 reads CAWSPRVGTEAFF. CDR3 in DNA: TGTGCCTGGAGTCCCAGGGTGGGCACTGAAGCTTTCTTT.

This sequence joins TRBV18 and TRBJ2-1; 9 bases fit TRBD1. Germline assignment: CDR1 KGHSH and CDR2 LQKENI. CDR3 length: 17 residues. J gave up 2 bases and V 6 bases, and 11 bases lay outside the gene matches. CDR3 bases: TGTGCCAGCTCGCGCTCACAGGGGGCACAGGCCTACAATGAGCAGTTCTTC. It is translated as CASSRSQGAQAYNEQFF.

The chain joins TRBV4-1 to TRBJ2-3, with TRBD2 as a possible D gene (6 bases). The V end was cut by 4 bases, the J end by 8 bases, with 10 bases between. Per the germline V gene, CDR1 is MGHRA and CDR2 is YSYEKL. The CDR3 totals 12 residues. CDR3 bases: TGCGCCAGCAGCCCCGGGGAGGTTACGCAGTATTTT. It is translated as CASSPGEVTQYF.